This T cell receptor (beta chain) emerged from a study of cytomegalovirus exposure and HLA in healthy donors. Points from the study as a whole: As confirmed in vitro, a few CMV-associated chains were specific for CMV antigens. Follow-up analysis later connected one missense variant in DCLRE1C with trimming of TCR beta V- and J-genes.

The PCR used 60 Vbeta and 13 Jbeta primers. Profiling relied on immunoSEQ multiplex PCR, and the TCRdb table lists in-frame clones only, not all of them. The sample contains 150,000 to 250,000 clones, 79% of which appear only once. In germline, CDR1 is LNHDA, CDR2 SQIVND (reference sequence). Losses at the gene ends were 5 bases for V and 5 bases for J; bases not matched to a gene: 10. The CDR3 spans 15 residues. This clone appeared once. No antigen is known for it. The rearrangement joins TRBV19 to TRBJ2-5; 8 bases map to TRBD2. The sequence derives from a girl between 10 and 17 years old in good health and CMV-seropositive. Sequenced input: PBMCs. CDR3 region: CASSLSGGAWETQYF. For the CDR3, the DNA is TGTGCCAGTAGTCTGTCCGGGGGGGCGTGGGAGACCCAGTACTTC.